These 8 T cell receptor beta chains came from one sample sequenced in a study of CXCR3-negative and CXCR3-positive naive CD8 T cells (dated by TCRdb to the late 2010s). Overall results and qualifications from the work: TRB CDR3s from CXCR3-positive naive cells showed higher hydrophobicity (lower Kidera factor 4), lower energy, and higher strength and volume indices than CXCR3-negative naive cells.

Antigen specificity for these receptors is unknown. Sequencing took place on a NextSeq 550. The Human TCR Profiling Kit (MiLaboratory) was used to make UMI-labeled 5' RACE TRB cDNA libraries. The reads, reprocessed by TCRdb, yield one row per CDR3 protein sequence and no DNA. The table held for this sample gives under 75,000 distinct CDR3 sequences. Roughly 0.8% of the sample comes from the top ten. Sequencing was performed on naive CXCR3+ CD8+ T cells from blood. Interpreted using the paper, the cell subset or site label stands for: CD45RO-CCR7+CD27+CD95- naive CD8+ T cells expressing CXCR3 (TNR3+). The receptors were gathered from a human donor in good health. Some clones in this sample may be carry-over from other donors' samples.

This sequence joins TRBV5-1 and TRBJ2-7; TCRdb selects TRBD2, and the lack of DNA leaves this call unchecked. CDR3 length: 16 amino acids. Germline V lookup: CDR1 SGHRS, CDR2 YFSETQ. Here the CDR3 reads CASSLESGLRIYEQYF.

J is TRBJ2-7 and V is TRBV7-9; TCRdb gives TRBD2 as the D gene, but with no DNA this cannot be confirmed. The CDR3 has 13 amino acids. Germline CDR1 is SEHNR and CDR2 is FQNEAQ (reference sequence). CDR3 sequence reads: CASSFSQAHEQYF.

The gene calls are TRBV28 and TRBJ2-1; TCRdb indicates TRBD1, and absent DNA this call remains unverified. The CDR3 has 13 amino acids. In germline, CDR1 is MDHEN, CDR2 SYDVKM. The CDR3 protein is CASSPLDSYEQFF.

The V gene is TRBV28, the J gene TRBJ2-7; TCRdb lists TRBD1, though no DNA is available to test this call. Germline V lookup: CDR1 MDHEN, CDR2 SYDVKM. The CDR3 extends over 14 amino acids. The CDR3 sequence is CASSARDRHYEQYF.

The rearrangement joins TRBV20-1 to TRBJ2-7; TCRdb indicates TRBD1, and absent DNA this call remains unverified. Germline V lookup: CDR1 DFQATT, CDR2 SNEGSKA (reference sequence). The CDR3 sequence is 13 residues long. The CDR3 is CSAKWDGGHEQYF.

The V and J genes are TRBV4-1 and TRBJ1-1; TCRdb picks TRBD1, but there is no DNA to check that call. There are 13 residues in the CDR3. From germline, CDR1 is MGHRA and CDR2 YSYEKL. Here the CDR3 reads CASSGAVNTEAFF.

The V call is TRBV5-5, the J call TRBJ2-1; TCRdb calls TRBD2, which cannot be checked without DNA. CDR1 is SGHKS, CDR2 YYEKEE, per germline (reference sequence). The CDR3 has 17 amino acids. This chain's CDR3 is CASRDTSWASGYNEQFF.

The chain has TRBV29-1 and TRBJ2-2. CDR3 length: 15 amino acids. Germline assignment: CDR1 SQVTM and CDR2 ANQGSEA. The CDR3 here is CSVETPGRNTGELFF.